The 18 T cell receptor beta chains reported below all come from one sample, sequenced in a study of blood T cell repertoires in COVID-19. The data were produced by immunoSEQ multiplex PCR, yet TCRdb's version contains in-frame clones alone and is incomplete. Of about 180,000 clones in the sample, 89% were seen once. Sequencing input: PBMCs or T cells enriched from blood (not recorded which). These receptors all come from a middle-aged woman with acute COVID-19.

The chain links TRBV6-5 to TRBJ2-1; D not resolved. The CDR3 runs 14 residues. The V gene lost 0 bases and the J gene lost 5 bases, with 8 bases spanning the gap. Germline V CDR1 and CDR2: MNHEY, SVGAGI. CDR3 amino acids: CASSYSFGNNEQFF. In DNA, the CDR3 is TGTGCCAGCAGTTACTCGTTCGGTAACAATGAGCAGTTCTTC.

The chain joins TRBV7-3 to TRBJ2-7; TRBD2 matches 13 bases. Trimming removed 5 bases from V and 5 bases from J; junction bases left unmatched: 6. CDR1 is SGHTA, CDR2 FQGTGA, per germline. The CDR3 consists of 15 residues. This CDR3 is CASSTGTSGENEQYF. The CDR3 DNA reads TGTGCCAGCAGCACCGGGACTAGCGGGGAGAACGAGCAGTACTTC. The full variable domain, its missing parts supplied by reference TRBV7-3 and TRBJ2-7, is GAGVSQTPSNKVTEKGKYVELRCDPISGHTALYWYRQSLGQGPEFLIYFQGTGAADDSGLPNDRFFAVRPEGSVSTLKIQRTERGDSAVYLCASSTGTSGENEQYFGPGTRLTVT.

The chain recombines TRBV7-9 with TRBJ2-5, with 7 bases matching TRBD2. The CDR3 loop spans 13 amino acids. The V gene's germline CDR1 is SEHNR and CDR2 FQNEAQ (reference sequence). J was trimmed by 2 bases and V by 8 bases; bases with no gene match: 5. Here the CDR3 reads CASQRGIQETQYF. The CDR3 DNA is TGTGCCAGCCAGCGGGGAATTCAAGAGACCCAGTACTTC.

CDR3 loop: CASSLASREAYNEQFF. CDR3 bases: TGTGCCAGCAGCTTAGCGTCGAGGGAGGCCTACAATGAGCAGTTCTTC. The V call is TRBV7-6, the J call TRBJ2-1; D may be TRBD2 (6 bases). Germline CDR1 is SGHVS and CDR2 is FNYEAQ. Trimming took off 0 bases at V and 2 bases at J, with 11 bases between the two ends. The CDR3 contains 16 residues.

This chain joins TRBV5-4 and TRBJ2-7, with TRBD2 as a possible D gene (5 bases). V was clipped by 0 bases and J by 5 bases, with 9 bases between them. This CDR3 is 13 amino acids long. Per the germline V gene, CDR1 is SGHNT and CDR2 is YYREEE (reference sequence). DNA for the CDR3: TGTGCCAGCAGCTTGGCCGGGAACAACGAGCAGTACTTC. Protein: CASSLAGNNEQYF.

CDR3 sequence reads: CASSDLVRANQPQHF. CDR3 bases: TGTGCCAGCAGTGACCTGGTCAGGGCCAATCAGCCCCAGCATTTT. This chain connects TRBV2 to TRBJ1-5, with D tentatively TRBD1 (5 bases). The V and J ends lost 3 bases and 3 bases respectively, with 12 bases between them. The germline V gene has CDR1 SNHLY and CDR2 FYNNEI. The CDR3 totals 15 residues. The whole variable domain, remainder taken from reference TRBV2 and TRBJ1-5, is EPEVTQTPSHQVTQMGQEVILRCVPISNHLYFYWYRQILGQKVEFLVSFYNNEISEKSEIFDDQFSVERPDGSNFTLKIRSTKLEDSAMYFCASSDLVRANQPQHFGDGTRLSIL.

The chain links TRBV19 to TRBJ2-1; 9 bases agree with TRBD2. The CDR3 is made up of 16 amino acids. Germline assignment: CDR1 LNHDA and CDR2 SQIVND (reference sequence). Trimming removed 4 bases from V and 8 bases from J; junction bases left unmatched: 12. As DNA, the CDR3 is TGTGCCAGTAGTAAGGGTAGCGGGAGAGTTGGCTATGAGCAGTTCTTC. Translated, it gives CASSKGSGRVGYEQFF.

This chain connects TRBV4-1 to TRBJ2-2; D perhaps matches TRBD2 (5 bases). This CDR3 is 15 amino acids long. From germline, CDR1 is MGHRA and CDR2 YSYEKL. Trimming left V 5 bases short and J 4 bases short, with 14 bases between. The CDR3 loop reads CASSFEMDFTGELFF. The CDR3 DNA is TGCGCCAGCAGCTTCGAGATGGACTTCACCGGGGAGCTGTTTTTT.

V gene TRBV7-3 combines with J gene TRBJ2-1, with 8 bases aligning to TRBD1. The CDR3 has 13 amino acids. The V gene end was trimmed by 3 bases and the J gene end by 9 bases; junction bases not matched to a gene: 4. Germline assignment: CDR1 SGHTA and CDR2 FQGTGA. In DNA, the CDR3 is TGTGCCAGCAGCTTGGGACAGGCGAGTGAGCAGTTCTTC. Its protein product is CASSLGQASEQFF.

The chain has TRBV19 and TRBJ2-5; TRBD1 aligns across 8 bases. In germline, CDR1 is LNHDA, CDR2 SQIVND (reference sequence). CDR3 length: 15 amino acids. Trimming at V came to 5 bases and at J to 4 bases, leaving 9 bases not matched to a gene. CDR3 residues: CASSARQGLGETQYF. CDR3 DNA: TGTGCCAGTAGTGCCAGACAGGGGCTAGGAGAGACCCAGTACTTC.

The rearrangement links TRBV6-4 to TRBJ1-1; D perhaps matches TRBD1 (6 bases). The CDR3 consists of 14 residues. The V and J ends lost 5 bases and 4 bases respectively, with 14 bases between them. Germline values: CDR1 MRHNA, CDR2 SNTAGT. The CDR3 DNA follows: TGTGCCAGCAGTCGGGTACAGGGCCTCACTGAAGCTTTCTTT. Residues: CASSRVQGLTEAFF.

This clone was counted between two and nine times. This sequence joins TRBV20-1 and TRBJ1-1; TRBD1 aligns across 9 bases. Trimming at V came to 6 bases and at J to 8 bases, leaving 4 bases not matched to a gene. The CDR3 runs 11 residues. Germline V lookup: CDR1 DFQATT, CDR2 SNEGSKA (reference sequence). CDR3 nucleotides: TGCAGTGCGACCGGGACAGGGGAAGCTTTCTTT. This codes for CSATGTGEAFF.

This clone was recorded once. The chain carries TRBV5-1 and TRBJ1-1; TRBD1 might be the D (6 bases). The CDR3 is 15 amino acids. Germline V gene data show CDR1 as SGHRS and CDR2 as YFSETQ. V was clipped by 4 bases and J by 7 bases, with 20 bases between them. The CDR3 sequence is CASSRPGQRTGEAFF. Here the CDR3 DNA reads TGCGCCAGCAGCAGACCGGGACAAAGAACAGGTGAAGCTTTCTTT.

CDR3 DNA: TGTGCCAGCAGCGCCGACAGGGGGCAAAGCGGGGAGCTGTTTTTT. This translates into CASSADRGQSGELFF. The chain employs TRBV9 and TRBJ2-2; TRBD1 agrees at 10 bases. The germline V gene has CDR1 SGDLS and CDR2 YYNGEE. Trimming cost V 3 bases and J 7 bases; bases outside gene matches: 6. The CDR3 runs 15 residues.

This chain connects TRBV30 to TRBJ2-7; D perhaps matches TRBD2 (6 bases). This CDR3 region has 13 residues. The germline V gene has CDR1 GTSNPN and CDR2 SVGIG (reference sequence). With 5 bases removed from V and 3 bases from J, the gap between germline ends came to 14 bases. This chain's CDR3 is CAWDNGRNYEQYF. The CDR3, as DNA: TGTGCCTGGGATAACGGGAGAAACTACGAGCAGTACTTC.

The chain links TRBV7-2 to TRBJ1-2, with 7 bases identical to TRBD1. The ends lost 11 bases at V and 6 bases at J; junction bases unmatched: 9. CDR3 length: 12 residues. Germline V lookup: CDR1 SGHTA, CDR2 FQGNSA. CDR3 coding DNA: TGTGCCGGAAAGGGGGCATCCCATGGCTACACCTTC. It is translated as CAGKGASHGYTF. The entire variable domain, with the rest obtained from reference TRBV7-2 and TRBJ1-2, is as follows: GAGVSQSPSNKVTEKGKDVELRCDPISGHTALYWYRQSLGQGLEFLIYFQGNSAPDKSGLPSDRFSAERTGGSVSTLTIQRTQQEDSAVYLCAGKGASHGYTFGSGTRLTVV.

The chain has TRBV2 and TRBJ2-7; TRBD2 agrees at 7 bases. Trimming removed 5 bases from V and 6 bases from J; junction bases left unmatched: 4. The germline V gene has CDR1 SNHLY and CDR2 FYNNEI. The CDR3 is 12 residues long. The CDR3 spells CASSPGRGEQYF. The CDR3 bases are TGTGCCAGCAGTCCAGGGAGGGGCGAGCAGTACTTC. Looking up the rest from reference TRBV2 and TRBJ2-7 gives the full variable domain: EPEVTQTPSHQVTQMGQEVILRCVPISNHLYFYWYRQILGQKVEFLVSFYNNEISEKSEIFDDQFSVERPDGSNFTLKIRSTKLEDSAMYFCASSPGRGEQYFGPGTRLTVT.

The chain's CDR3 is CASSKVSQGYPTDTQYF. The CDR3, as DNA: TGTGCCAGCAGCAAAGTGAGTCAGGGCTACCCCACAGATACGCAGTATTTT. The chain combines TRBV21-1 with TRBJ2-3; the DNA was not used to check the table's D call, TRBD1. TRBV21-1 is marked as a pseudogene. This CDR3 comprises 17 residues.